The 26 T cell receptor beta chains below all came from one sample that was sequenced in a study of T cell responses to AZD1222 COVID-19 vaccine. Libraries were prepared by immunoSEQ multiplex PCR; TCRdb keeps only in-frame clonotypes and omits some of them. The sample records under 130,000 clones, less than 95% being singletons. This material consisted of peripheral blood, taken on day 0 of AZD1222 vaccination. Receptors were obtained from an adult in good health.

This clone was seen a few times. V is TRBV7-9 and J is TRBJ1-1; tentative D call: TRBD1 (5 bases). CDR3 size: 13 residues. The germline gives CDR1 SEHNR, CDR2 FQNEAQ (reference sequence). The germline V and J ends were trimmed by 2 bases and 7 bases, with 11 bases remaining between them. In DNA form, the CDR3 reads TGTGCCAGCAGCTTAAGGATAAGGGGTGAAGCTTTCTTT. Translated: CASSLRIRGEAFF.

The CDR3 loop reads CASSLMGWDGYTF. CDR3 bases: TGTGCCAGCAGCTTAATGGGTTGGGATGGCTACACCTTC. The chain employs TRBV5-4 and TRBJ1-2; D remains ambiguous. Germline assignment: CDR1 SGHNT and CDR2 YYREEE (reference sequence). V was shortened by 2 bases and J by 6 bases, with 11 bases between the two germline ends. The CDR3 runs 13 residues.

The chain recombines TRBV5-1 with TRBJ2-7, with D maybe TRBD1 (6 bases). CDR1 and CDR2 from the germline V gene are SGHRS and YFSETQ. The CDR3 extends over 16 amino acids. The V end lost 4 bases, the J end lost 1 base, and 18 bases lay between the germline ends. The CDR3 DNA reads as TGCGCCAGCAGCAAGGAGCTCATCAGGGGATCCTACGAGCAGTACTTC. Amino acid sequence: CASSKELIRGSYEQYF. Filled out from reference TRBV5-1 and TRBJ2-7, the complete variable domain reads KAGVTQTPRYLIKTRGQQVTLSCSPISGHRSVSWYQQTPGQGLQFLFEYFSETQRNKGNFPGRFSGRQFSNSRSEMNVSTLELGDSALYLCASSKELIRGSYEQYFGPGTRLTVT.

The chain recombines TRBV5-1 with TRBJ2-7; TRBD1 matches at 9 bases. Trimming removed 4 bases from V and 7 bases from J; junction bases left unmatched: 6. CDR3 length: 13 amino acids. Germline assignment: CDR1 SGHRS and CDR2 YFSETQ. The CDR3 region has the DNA TGCGCCAGCAGCACGGGACAGGGAAGAGAGCAGTACTTC. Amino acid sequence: CASSTGQGREQYF.

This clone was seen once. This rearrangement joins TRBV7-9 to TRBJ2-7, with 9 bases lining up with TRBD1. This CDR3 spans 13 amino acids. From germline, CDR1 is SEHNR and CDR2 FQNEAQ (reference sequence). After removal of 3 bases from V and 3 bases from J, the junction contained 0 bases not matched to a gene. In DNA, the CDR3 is TGTGCCAGCAGCTTGACAGGGGGCTACGAGCAGTACTTC. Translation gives CASSLTGGYEQYF.

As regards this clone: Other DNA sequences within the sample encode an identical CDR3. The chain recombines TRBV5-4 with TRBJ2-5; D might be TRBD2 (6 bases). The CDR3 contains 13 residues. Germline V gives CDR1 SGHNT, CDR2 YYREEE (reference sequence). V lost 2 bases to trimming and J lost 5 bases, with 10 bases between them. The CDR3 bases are TGTGCCAGCAGCTTATGGGGGGTCGAGACCCAGTACTTC. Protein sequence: CASSLWGVETQYF.

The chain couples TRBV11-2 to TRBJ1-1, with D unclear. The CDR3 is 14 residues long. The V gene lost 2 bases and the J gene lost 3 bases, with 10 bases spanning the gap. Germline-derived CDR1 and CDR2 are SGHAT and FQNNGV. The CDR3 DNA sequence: TGTGCCAGCAGCTTAATGAGGGTGGACACTGAAGCTTTCTTT. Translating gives CASSLMRVDTEAFF.

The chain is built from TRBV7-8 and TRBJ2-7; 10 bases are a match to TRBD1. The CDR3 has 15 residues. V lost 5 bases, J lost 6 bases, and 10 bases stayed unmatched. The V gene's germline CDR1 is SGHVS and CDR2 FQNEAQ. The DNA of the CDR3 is TGTGCCAGCAGCCCCGACAGGGGGCGTAATCGCGAGCAGTACTTC. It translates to CASSPDRGRNREQYF. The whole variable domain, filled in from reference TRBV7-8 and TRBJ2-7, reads GAGVSQSPRYKVAKRGQDVALRCDPISGHVSLFWYQQALGQGPEFLTYFQNEAQLDKSGLPSDRFFAERPEGSVSTLKIQRTQQEDSAVYLCASSPDRGRNREQYFGPGTRLTVT.

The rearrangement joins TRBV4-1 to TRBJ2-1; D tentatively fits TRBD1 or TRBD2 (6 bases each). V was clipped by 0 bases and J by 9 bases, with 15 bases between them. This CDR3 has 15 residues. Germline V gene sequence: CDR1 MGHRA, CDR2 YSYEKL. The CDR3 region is CASSQEGLQGGEQFF. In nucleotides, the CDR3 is TGCGCCAGCAGCCAAGAGGGACTCCAAGGGGGTGAGCAGTTCTTC.

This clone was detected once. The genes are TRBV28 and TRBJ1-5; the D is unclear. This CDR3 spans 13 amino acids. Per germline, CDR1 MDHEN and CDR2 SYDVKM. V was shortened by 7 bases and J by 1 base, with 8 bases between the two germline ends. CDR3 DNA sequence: TGTGCCAGCATTCTGGGGAGCAATCAGCCCCAGCATTTT. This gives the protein CASILGSNQPQHF. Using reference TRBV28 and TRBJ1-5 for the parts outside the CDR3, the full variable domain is DVKVTQSSRYLVKRTGEKVFLECVQDMDHENMFWYRQDPGLGLRLIYFSYDVKMKEKGDIPEGYSVSREKKERFSLILESASTNQTSMYLCASILGSNQPQHFGDGTRLSIL.

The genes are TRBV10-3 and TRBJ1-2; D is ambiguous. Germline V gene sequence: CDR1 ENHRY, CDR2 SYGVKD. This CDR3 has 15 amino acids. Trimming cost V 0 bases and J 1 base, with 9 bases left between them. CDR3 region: CAISESVRFNYGYTF. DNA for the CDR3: TGTGCCATCAGTGAGTCGGTTCGTTTTAACTATGGCTACACCTTC.

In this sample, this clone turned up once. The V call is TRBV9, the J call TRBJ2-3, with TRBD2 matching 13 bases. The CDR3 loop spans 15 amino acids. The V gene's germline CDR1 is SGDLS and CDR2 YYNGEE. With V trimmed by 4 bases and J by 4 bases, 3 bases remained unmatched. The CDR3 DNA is TGTGCCAGCAGCACTAGCGGGGGGGCCGCAGATACGCAGTATTTT. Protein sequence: CASSTSGGAADTQYF.

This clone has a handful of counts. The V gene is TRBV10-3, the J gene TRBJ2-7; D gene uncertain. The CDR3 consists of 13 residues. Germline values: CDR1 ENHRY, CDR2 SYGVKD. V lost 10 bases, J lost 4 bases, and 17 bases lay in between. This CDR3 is CATRLVGSYEQYF. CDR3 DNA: TGTGCCACCAGGTTGGTAGGTTCGTACGAGCAGTACTTC.

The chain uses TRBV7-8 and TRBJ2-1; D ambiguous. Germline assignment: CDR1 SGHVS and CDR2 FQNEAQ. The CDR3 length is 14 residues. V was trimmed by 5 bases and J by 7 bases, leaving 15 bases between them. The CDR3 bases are TGTGCCAGCAGCACCCGGACCGGGTGGAATGAGCAGTTCTTC. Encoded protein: CASSTRTGWNEQFF. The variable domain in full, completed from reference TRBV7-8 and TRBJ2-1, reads GAGVSQSPRYKVAKRGQDVALRCDPISGHVSLFWYQQALGQGPEFLTYFQNEAQLDKSGLPSDRFFAERPEGSVSTLKIQRTQQEDSAVYLCASSTRTGWNEQFFGPGTRLTVL.

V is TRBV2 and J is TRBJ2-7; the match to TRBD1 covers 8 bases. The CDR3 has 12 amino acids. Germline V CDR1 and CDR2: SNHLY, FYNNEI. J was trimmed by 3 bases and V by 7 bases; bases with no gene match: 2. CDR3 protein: CASKDRVYEQYF. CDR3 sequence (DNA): TGTGCCAGCAAGGACAGGGTCTACGAGCAGTACTTC.

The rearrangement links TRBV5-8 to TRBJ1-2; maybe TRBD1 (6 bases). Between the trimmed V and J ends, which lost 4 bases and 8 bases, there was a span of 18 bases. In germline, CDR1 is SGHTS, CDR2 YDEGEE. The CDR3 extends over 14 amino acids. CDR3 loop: CASSTYSGARGYTF. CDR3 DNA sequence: TGTGCCAGCAGCACCTACTCGGGGGCTCGGGGCTACACCTTC. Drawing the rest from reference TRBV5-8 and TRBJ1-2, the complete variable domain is EAGVTQSPTHLIKTRGQQATLRCSPISGHTSVYWYQQALGLGLQFLLWYDEGEERNRGNFPPRFSGRQFPNYSSELNVNALELEDSALYLCASSTYSGARGYTFGSGTRLTVV.

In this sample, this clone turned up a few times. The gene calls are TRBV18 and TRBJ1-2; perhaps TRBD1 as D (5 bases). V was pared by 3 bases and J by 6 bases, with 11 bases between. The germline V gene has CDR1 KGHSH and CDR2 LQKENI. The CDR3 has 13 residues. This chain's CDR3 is CASSPGGPNGYTF. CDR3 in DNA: TGTGCCAGCTCACCCGGGGGACCAAATGGCTACACCTTC.

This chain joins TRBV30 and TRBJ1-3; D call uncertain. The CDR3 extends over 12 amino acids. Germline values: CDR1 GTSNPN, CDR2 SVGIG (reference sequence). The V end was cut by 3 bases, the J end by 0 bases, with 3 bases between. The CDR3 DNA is TGTGCCTGGAGGGCCTCTGGAAACACCATATATTTT. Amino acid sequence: CAWRASGNTIYF.

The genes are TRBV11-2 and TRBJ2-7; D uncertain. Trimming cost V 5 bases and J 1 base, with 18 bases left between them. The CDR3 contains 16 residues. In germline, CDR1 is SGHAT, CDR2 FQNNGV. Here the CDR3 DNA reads TGTGCCAGCAGCCTAGGCAGAGCCCAAAAATCCTACGAGCAGTACTTC. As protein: CASSLGRAQKSYEQYF.

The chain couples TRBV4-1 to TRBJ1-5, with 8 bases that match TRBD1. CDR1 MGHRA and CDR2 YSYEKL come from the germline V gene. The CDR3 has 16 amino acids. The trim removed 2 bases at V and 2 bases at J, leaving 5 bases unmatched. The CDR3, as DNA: TGCGCCAGCAGCCAATATTCAGGGGGCGGCAATCAGCCCCAGCATTTT. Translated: CASSQYSGGGNQPQHF.

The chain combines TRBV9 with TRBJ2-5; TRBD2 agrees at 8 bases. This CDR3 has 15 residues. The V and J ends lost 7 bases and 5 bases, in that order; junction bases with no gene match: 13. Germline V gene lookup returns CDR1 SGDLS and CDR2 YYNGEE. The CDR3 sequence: CASATRGGSWETQYF. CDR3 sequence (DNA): TGTGCCAGCGCCACCCGCGGGGGGTCTTGGGAGACCCAGTACTTC.

CDR3 in DNA: TGTGCCAGCAGCTTATGGGGGGCTGGAAACACCATATATTTT. It is translated as CASSLWGAGNTIYF. The rearrangement uses TRBV7-9 and TRBJ1-3, with D perhaps matching TRBD1 (5 bases). Germline loops: CDR1 SEHNR, CDR2 FQNEAQ (reference sequence). The CDR3 extends over 14 amino acids. V lost 2 bases and J 2 bases, leaving 7 bases between the germline ends. The full variable domain, with the rest looked up from reference TRBV7-9 and TRBJ1-3, is DTGVSQNPRHKITKRGQNVTFRCDPISEHNRLYWYRQTLGQGPEFLTYFQNEAQLEKSRLLSDRFSAERPKGSFSTLEIQRTEQGDSAMYLCASSLWGAGNTIYFGEGSWLTVV.

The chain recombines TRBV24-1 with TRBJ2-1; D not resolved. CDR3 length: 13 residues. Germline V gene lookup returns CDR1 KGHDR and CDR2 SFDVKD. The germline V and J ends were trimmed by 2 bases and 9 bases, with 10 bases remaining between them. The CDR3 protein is CATSDSSLIEQFF. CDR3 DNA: TGTGCCACCAGTGATTCCTCCCTCATTGAGCAGTTCTTC.

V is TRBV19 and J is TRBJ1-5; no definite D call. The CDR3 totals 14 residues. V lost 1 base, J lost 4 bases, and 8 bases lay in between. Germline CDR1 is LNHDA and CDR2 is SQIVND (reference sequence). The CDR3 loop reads CASSIGPPNQPQHF. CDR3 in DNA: TGTGCCAGTAGTATAGGTCCGCCGAATCAGCCCCAGCATTTT.

The CDR3 sequence: CASSPGTVKYSGNTIYF. CDR3 sequence (DNA): TGTGCCAGCAGCCCTGGGACAGTTAAATACTCTGGAAACACCATATATTTT. The chain couples TRBV13 to TRBJ1-3; TRBD1 matches 7 bases. Trimming removed 5 bases from V and 0 bases from J; junction bases left unmatched: 10. CDR1 is PRHDT and CDR2 is FYEKMQ in the germline V gene (reference sequence). This CDR3 has 17 residues. Full variable domain (missing parts from reference TRBV13 and TRBJ1-3): AAGVIQSPRHLIKEKRETATLKCYPIPRHDTVYWYQQGPGQDPQFLISFYEKMQSDKGSIPDRFSAQQFSDYHSELNMSSLELGDSALYFCASSPGTVKYSGNTIYFGEGSWLTVV.

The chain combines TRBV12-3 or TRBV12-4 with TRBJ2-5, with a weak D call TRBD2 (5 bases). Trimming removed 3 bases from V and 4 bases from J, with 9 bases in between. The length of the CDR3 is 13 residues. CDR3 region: CASSFLARETQYF. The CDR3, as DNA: TGTGCCAGCAGTTTTCTAGCACGAGAGACCCAGTACTTC.